The T cell receptor beta chain under discussion was sequenced for a study of blood T cell repertoires in COVID-19. Overall study: The origin of the acute and convalescent COVID-19 samples was the United States, Italy and Spain. Sources were T cells, B-cell-depleted T cells, or PBMCs; the material itself was cDNA or gDNA.

The CDR3 runs 12 residues. V lost 6 bases to trimming and J lost 8 bases, with 13 bases between them. The V gene's germline CDR1 is LNHDA and CDR2 SQIVND (reference sequence). Original processing notes: Amplification with reference gene primers provided the estimates of nucleated cell counts. TCRdb keeps only in-frame clones here, not all; method: immunoSEQ multiplex PCR. V and J calls and clone size follow that table, whereas D and trimming were derived from the DNA. The sample carries about 62,000 clones, under 85% recorded once. The material sequenced was peripheral blood. This receptor was taken from a woman aged 50 to 65 with active or convalescent COVID-19. The V gene is TRBV19, the J gene TRBJ1-2; D gene unclear. The CDR3 loop reads CASSPAPGGYTF. In DNA form, the CDR3 reads TGTGCCAGTAGCCCGGCGCCGGGAGGCTACACCTTC.